Listed here are 20 T cell receptor beta chains from one sample, sequenced in a study of OX40 agonist ivuxolimab in advanced cancers. To prepare the library, the immunoSEQ multiplex PCR assay was applied. TCRdb took this table from immuneACCESS and kept in-frame rearrangements with V and J called. Such tables lack part of the clones; where checked against another copy, unresolved V genes explain under half of the gap, and the rest is unexplained. For this sample the table gives tens of thousands of clones, of which 65% to 85% were detected only once. Jointly, the top ten make up 15% to 20% of the sample. The sequences come from CD4+ or CD8+ T cells sorted from blood, collected in a trial of the OX40 agonist ivuxolimab. The receptors come from an adult with an advanced solid tumor such as melanoma, head and neck, liver or kidney cancer.

The V call is TRBV9, the J call TRBJ1-1; D ambiguous. The CDR3 loop spans 16 amino acids. The germline CDR1 and CDR2 sequences are SGDLS and YYNGEE. Between the trimmed V and J ends, which lost 3 bases and 3 bases, there was a span of 18 bases. CDR3 nucleotide sequence: TGTGCCAGCAGCGCCCTAGGGTCGGGGATCGACACTGAAGCTTTCTTT. It specifies CASSALGSGIDTEAFF.

There are a few counts of this clone. This chain uses TRBV4-3 with TRBJ1-4; D ambiguous. From germline, CDR1 is LGHNA and CDR2 YSLEER. There are 19 residues in the CDR3. V lost 1 base and J 0 bases, leaving 18 bases between the germline ends. CDR3 coding DNA: TGCGCCAGCAGCCAAGCGTTTTTCCGAGCGGCTGCAACTAATGAAAAACTGTTTTTT. Residues: CASSQAFFRAAATNEKLFF.

The chain recombines TRBV5-4 with TRBJ2-7; 9 bases map to TRBD1. This CDR3 has 14 amino acids. The J segment lost 2 bases and the V segment lost 4 bases, leaving 4 bases of the junction unmatched. The germline CDR1 and CDR2 sequences are SGHNT and YYREEE (reference sequence). The DNA for the CDR3 is TGTGCCAGCAGCGGCGGGACAGGGCCCTACGAGCAGTACTTC. It codes for CASSGGTGPYEQYF.

The J gene is TRBJ2-3, the V gene TRBV9, with D possibly matching TRBD1 (6 bases). Germline V gene lookup returns CDR1 SGDLS and CDR2 YYNGEE. Trimming removed 4 bases from V and 2 bases from J, with 20 bases in between. The CDR3 contains 17 residues. This chain's CDR3 is CASSPSARGFSTDTQYF. CDR3 in DNA: TGTGCCAGCAGCCCTAGTGCCAGGGGCTTCTCCACAGATACGCAGTATTTT. The full variable domain, its missing parts supplied by reference TRBV9 and TRBJ2-3, is DSGVTQTPKHLITATGQRVTLRCSPRSGDLSVYWYQQSLDQGLQFLIQYYNGEERAKGNILERFSAQQFPDLHSELNLSSLELGDSALYFCASSPSARGFSTDTQYFGPGTRLTVL.

V is TRBV6-1 and J is TRBJ1-6, with D perhaps matching TRBD1 (5 bases). V was cut by 3 bases and J by 12 bases, with 15 bases left in between. The CDR3 sequence is 14 residues long. From germline, CDR1 is MNHNS and CDR2 SASEGT. The CDR3, as DNA: TGTGCCAGCAGTGAGACCCCAGGGACCCGACCCCTCCACTTT. This encodes CASSETPGTRPLHF.

The genes are TRBV27 and TRBJ2-5; D gene uncertain. Trimming left V 3 bases short and J 0 bases short, with 8 bases between. There are 14 residues in the CDR3. CDR1 is MNHEY, CDR2 SMNVEV, per germline (reference sequence). CDR3 protein: CASSFTGDQETQYF. The CDR3 coding sequence is TGTGCCAGCAGTTTTACTGGGGACCAAGAGACCCAGTACTTC.

The chain recombines TRBV7-3 with TRBJ2-5; D is unresolved. Germline V CDR1 and CDR2: SGHTA, FQGTGA. Trimming shortened V by 5 bases and J by 1 base, and 8 bases separated the two germline ends. There are 13 residues in the CDR3. CDR3 DNA: TGTGCCAGCAGCAAAAGCGCCCAAGAGACCCAGTACTTC. Amino acids: CASSKSAQETQYF. Full variable domain (missing parts from reference TRBV7-3 and TRBJ2-5): GAGVSQTPSNKVTEKGKYVELRCDPISGHTALYWYRQSLGQGPEFLIYFQGTGAADDSGLPNDRFFAVRPEGSVSTLKIQRTERGDSAVYLCASSKSAQETQYFGPGTRLLVL.

In the case of this clone: Sequence at one end of the junction differs from germline and may be a read error. The genes are TRBV7-7 and TRBJ1-3; D not certain. This CDR3 has 13 residues. The V gene's germline CDR1 is SSHAT and CDR2 FNYEAQ (reference sequence). CDR3 nucleotide sequence: TGTGCTAGCAGCATGGGCCCGCAAGACACCATATATTTT. Translation: CASSMGPQDTIYF.

The rearrangement uses TRBV2 and TRBJ2-2; D is ambiguous. The CDR3 runs 13 residues. CDR1 is SNHLY and CDR2 is FYNNEI in the germline V gene. DNA of the CDR3: TGTGCGGTAGGGAACGCGAACACCGGGGAGCTGTTTTTT. Amino acids: CAVGNANTGELFF.

The chain has TRBV6-5 and TRBJ2-2; unclear D gene. CDR1 and CDR2 from the germline V gene are MNHEY and SVGAGI. V lost 5 bases and J 3 bases, leaving 7 bases between the germline ends. CDR3 length equals 13 residues. For the CDR3, the DNA is TGTGCCAGCAGTACCCCTGACACCGGGGAGCTGTTTTTT. Translated, it gives CASSTPDTGELFF.

This rearrangement joins TRBV18 to TRBJ2-3; no clear D. V was clipped by 1 base and J by 1 base, with 3 bases between them. The CDR3 loop spans 13 amino acids. Per the germline V gene, CDR1 is KGHSH and CDR2 is LQKENI. The CDR3 protein is CASSPLGTDTQYF. DNA for the CDR3: TGTGCCAGCTCACCACTGGGCACAGATACGCAGTATTTT.

J is TRBJ1-1 and V is TRBV6-1; D is perhaps TRBD1 (6 bases). The CDR3 length is 15 residues. V shed 3 bases and J shed 4 bases, with 15 bases lying between them. CDR1 and CDR2 from the germline V gene are MNHNS and SASEGT. The CDR3 DNA is TGTGCCAGCAGTGACCAACCACAGGGTCCCACTGAAGCTTTCTTT. This sequence encodes CASSDQPQGPTEAFF.

V usage is TRBV7-6 and J usage is TRBJ1-2; D unresolved. The CDR3 extends over 13 amino acids. The V end lost 3 bases, the J end lost 4 bases, and 9 bases lay between the germline ends. Germline V CDR1 and CDR2: SGHVS, FNYEAQ. CDR3 nucleotide sequence: TGTGCCAGCAGCTTTTCTTCAACCTATGGCTACACCTTC. This translates into CASSFSSTYGYTF.

The rearrangement uses TRBV7-9 and TRBJ1-6; 11 bases map to TRBD1. Unmatched junction bases numbered 7, after V lost 3 bases and J lost 9 bases. This CDR3 is built from 16 residues. Germline CDR1 SEHNR, CDR2 FQNEAQ (reference sequence). The CDR3 DNA follows: TGTGCCAGCAGCTTGTCTAAAGGGACAGGGGGTTCACCCCTCCACTTT. Translated, it gives CASSLSKGTGGSPLHF.

This chain links TRBV11-2 with TRBJ1-1; 10 nucleotides align to TRBD1. This CDR3 is 15 amino acids long. V was clipped by 4 bases and J by 8 bases; unmatched bases: 10. Germline CDR1 and CDR2: SGHAT and FQNNGV. The CDR3 is CASSSLGDRGREAFF. The CDR3 DNA reads as TGTGCCAGCAGCTCCCTCGGGGACAGGGGACGGGAAGCTTTCTTT.

This clone turned up a few times. The chain couples TRBV2 to TRBJ1-1, with D unresolved. Germline values: CDR1 SNHLY, CDR2 FYNNEI. The V end was cut by 7 bases, the J end by 5 bases, with 11 bases between. The CDR3 runs to 12 residues. CDR3 coding DNA: TGTGCCAGCATTGGCAGAGGGACTGAAGCTTTCTTT. Its translation: CASIGRGTEAFF.

The table lists this clone with a count of one. One junction end disagrees with the germline gene, perhaps due to a read error. At the DNA level, this CDR3 is encoded by other sequences in the same sample as well. The chain carries TRBV2 and TRBJ2-7; no reliable D call. Germline V gives CDR1 SNHLY, CDR2 FYNNEI. CDR3 size: 12 residues. The chain's CDR3 is CASSEELPQRYF. The CDR3 DNA follows: TGTGCCAGCAGCGAAGAACTCCCTCAGAGGTACTTC.

This clone was picked up a small number of times. The gene calls are TRBV2 and TRBJ2-3; D is unclear. Trimming stripped 6 bases from V and 4 bases from J, with 8 bases between. In germline, CDR1 is SNHLY, CDR2 FYNNEI. CDR3 length: 12 residues. The CDR3 DNA reads TGTGCCAGCAGCTTAGTCCCAGATACGCAGTATTTT. Translation: CASSLVPDTQYF.

DNA of the CDR3: TGTGCCAGCAGCTTAGCCTTTGAGCAGTTCTTC. Translated, it gives CASSLAFEQFF. The rearrangement uses TRBV11-3 and TRBJ2-1, with D unclear. Trimming took off 1 base at V and 9 bases at J, with 4 bases between the two ends. CDR1 is SGHNT and CDR2 is YENEEA in the germline V gene. The CDR3 consists of 11 residues.

This chain connects TRBV2 to TRBJ2-5; TRBD1 matches 7 bases. CDR1 is SNHLY and CDR2 is FYNNEI in the germline V gene. V gave up 0 bases and J gave up 4 bases; unmatched junction bases: 11. The CDR3 length is 17 residues. The CDR3: CASSEALRWTGGETQYF. The CDR3 DNA sequence: TGTGCCAGCAGTGAAGCGCTTCGTTGGACAGGAGGAGAGACCCAGTACTTC.